The clone carrying this T cell receptor (beta chain) was seen a single time. The ends lost 1 base at V and 0 bases at J; junction bases unmatched: 15. The CDR3 is made up of 20 amino acids. Germline V lookup: CDR1 KGHSH, CDR2 LQKENI. This sample is drawn from a study of shared clonotypes between healthy human individuals. TCRdb's table, derived via immunoSEQ multiplex PCR, lists solely in-frame clones and lacks some. Of 1.4 million to 1.5 million clones listed, 95% to 97% are singletons. The sequenced sample consisted of naive CD4+ T cells sorted from blood. Subset of the sample: CD45RA+ positively selected. This chain uses TRBV18 with TRBJ1-2, with TRBD1 matching 9 bases. This receptor was identified in a man under 40 in good health. CDR3 coding DNA: TGTGCCAGCTCACCACTCTCCGGGACAGGGTGGGGAAACGCTAACTATGGCTACACCTTC. Translation: CASSPLSGTGWGNANYGYTF.